The table lists the clone carrying this T cell receptor beta chain with many counts. Its antigen is undetermined. The germline V and J ends were trimmed by 1 base and 8 bases, with 14 bases remaining between them. CDR1 is SGHTA, CDR2 FQGNSA, per germline. The length of the CDR3 is 14 residues. These data come from a study of shared clonotypes between healthy human individuals. Study as a whole: CD8 memory received one plate per donor, CD8 naive two, CD4 memory three and CD4 naive three. Study results and limitations: Rarefaction showed sorted-subset sequencing was incomplete despite large depth. With several donors compared, approximately 5% of naive CD4 clonotypes were shared.

Every subset's genomic DNA went evenly onto several immunoSEQ plates. Profiling relied on immunoSEQ multiplex PCR, and the TCRdb table lists in-frame clones only, not all of them. The sample records about 1 million clones, more than 60% being singletons. This chain connects TRBV7-2 to TRBJ1-1; possibly TRBD1 for D (5 bases). The sample was memory CD4+ T cells sorted from blood. The subset is: CD45RA-negative fraction. The clonotype comes from a man in his late teens or twenties in good health. The CDR3 is CASSLGRESVEAFF. CDR3 sequence (DNA): TGTGCCAGCAGCTTAGGCAGGGAATCGGTAGAAGCTTTCTTT. Together with reference TRBV7-2 and TRBJ1-1, the CDR3 gives the full variable domain: GAGVSQSPSNKVTEKGKDVELRCDPISGHTALYWYRQSLGQGLEFLIYFQGNSAPDKSGLPSDRFSAERTGGSVSTLTIQRTQQEDSAVYLCASSLGRESVEAFFGQGTRLTVV.